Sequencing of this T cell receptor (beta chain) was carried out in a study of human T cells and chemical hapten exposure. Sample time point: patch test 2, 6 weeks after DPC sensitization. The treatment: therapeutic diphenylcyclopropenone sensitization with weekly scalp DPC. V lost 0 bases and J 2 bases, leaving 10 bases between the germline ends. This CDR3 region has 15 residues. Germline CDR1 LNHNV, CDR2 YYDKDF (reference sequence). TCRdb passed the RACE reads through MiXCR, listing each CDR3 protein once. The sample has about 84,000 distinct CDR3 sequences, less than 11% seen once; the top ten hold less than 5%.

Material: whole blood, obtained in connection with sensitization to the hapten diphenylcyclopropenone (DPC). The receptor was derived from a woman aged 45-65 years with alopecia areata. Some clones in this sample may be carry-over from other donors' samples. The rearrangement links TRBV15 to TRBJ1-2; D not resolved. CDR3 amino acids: CATSRDLDTNYGYTF. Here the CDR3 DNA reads TGTGCCACCAGCAGAGATTTAGACACCAACTATGGCTACACCTTC.